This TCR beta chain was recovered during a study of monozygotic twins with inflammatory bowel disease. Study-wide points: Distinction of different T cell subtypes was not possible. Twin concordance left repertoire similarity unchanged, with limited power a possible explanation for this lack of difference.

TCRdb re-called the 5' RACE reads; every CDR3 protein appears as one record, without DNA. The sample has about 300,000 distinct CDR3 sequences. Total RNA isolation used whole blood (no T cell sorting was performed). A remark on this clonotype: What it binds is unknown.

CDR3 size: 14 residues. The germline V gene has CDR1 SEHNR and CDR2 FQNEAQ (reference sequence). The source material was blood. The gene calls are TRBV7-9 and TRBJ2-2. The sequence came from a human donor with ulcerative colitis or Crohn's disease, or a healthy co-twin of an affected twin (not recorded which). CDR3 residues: CASSQETNTGELFF. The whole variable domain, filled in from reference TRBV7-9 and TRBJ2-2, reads DTGVSQNPRHKITKRGQNVTFRCDPISEHNRLYWYRQTLGQGPEFLTYFQNEAQLEKSRLLSDRFSAERPKGSFSTLEIQRTEQGDSAMYLCASSQETNTGELFFGEGSRLTVL.